Listed below are T cell receptor beta chains from one sample, sequenced in a study of T-cell memory formation after mild COVID-19. TCRdb re-called the 5' RACE reads through MiXCR, storing one row per CDR3 protein. The profile shows 250,000 to 350,000 distinct CDR3 sequences, 14% of them singletons. The source material was PBMCs or a T cell subset sorted from them (not recorded which). These TCRs come from a man aged 18 to 29 who had mild COVID-19 (a few samples of this study predate the infection). Cell type and time point are not known. Both conserved end residues are trimmed from each CDR3. Only some rows state a clone size, as once, few, many or a class for expanded clones.

clone_size: .; j_call: TRBJ1-2; v_call: TRBV6-2/TRBV6-3; cdr3_length: 11; cdr3_aa: ASSPGQAYGYT
clone_size: few; j_call: TRBJ2-7; v_call: TRBV9; cdr3_length: 13; cdr3_aa: ASSVGLGLNYEQY
clone_size: .; j_call: TRBJ2-2; v_call: TRBV7-2; cdr3_length: 13; cdr3_aa: ASSGAGANTGELF
clone_size: .; j_call: TRBJ2-4; v_call: TRBV11-2; cdr3_length: 11; cdr3_aa: ASSSRPLDLGY
clone_size: few; j_call: TRBJ2-1; v_call: TRBV4-2; cdr3_length: 14; cdr3_aa: ASSQDIRRSYNEQF
clone_size: few; j_call: TRBJ2-7; v_call: TRBV11-2; cdr3_length: 13; cdr3_aa: ASRPSGTGTYEQY
clone_size: .; j_call: TRBJ1-5; v_call: TRBV9; cdr3_length: 13; cdr3_aa: ASSVGDSPYQPPH
clone_size: .; j_call: TRBJ1-5; v_call: TRBV20-1; cdr3_length: 13; cdr3_aa: SARDLRDRGQPQH
clone_size: few; j_call: TRBJ2-6; v_call: TRBV5-1; cdr3_length: 14; cdr3_aa: ASSPEGSSGANVLT
clone_size: many; j_call: TRBJ1-6; v_call: TRBV20-1; cdr3_length: 12; cdr3_aa: SARGHRENSPLH
clone_size: .; j_call: TRBJ2-3; v_call: TRBV20-1; cdr3_length: 11; cdr3_aa: SAVSAPWDTQY
clone_size: .; j_call: TRBJ1-1; v_call: TRBV18; cdr3_length: 14; cdr3_aa: ASSLGRYLEDTEAF
clone_size: few; j_call: TRBJ2-3; v_call: TRBV4-3; cdr3_length: 15; cdr3_aa: ASSQDTPGLAGDTQY
clone_size: few; j_call: TRBJ2-3; v_call: TRBV14; cdr3_length: 16; cdr3_aa: ASSHLGLAGAGTDTQY
clone_size: few; j_call: TRBJ2-1; v_call: TRBV20-1; cdr3_length: 11; cdr3_aa: SARGTEYNEQF
clone_size: few; j_call: TRBJ1-1; v_call: TRBV5-5; cdr3_length: 13; cdr3_aa: ASSLGRALNTEAF
clone_size: .; j_call: TRBJ1-6; v_call: TRBV24-1; cdr3_length: 15; cdr3_aa: ATSDSGPSSYNSPLH
clone_size: few; j_call: TRBJ1-2; v_call: TRBV7-3; cdr3_length: 11; cdr3_aa: ASSWQGGYGYT
clone_size: many; j_call: TRBJ2-5; v_call: TRBV7-9; cdr3_length: 13; cdr3_aa: ASRQTSGGQQTQY
clone_size: .; j_call: TRBJ2-1; v_call: TRBV2; cdr3_length: 13; cdr3_aa: ASSENGARYNEQF
clone_size: .; j_call: TRBJ1-2; v_call: TRBV4-2; cdr3_length: 13; cdr3_aa: ASSQDRGQNYGYT
clone_size: .; j_call: TRBJ2-5; v_call: TRBV24-1; cdr3_length: 20; cdr3_aa: ATSDLDVTSGGVISPDETQY
clone_size: few; j_call: TRBJ2-5; v_call: TRBV7-9; cdr3_length: 10; cdr3_aa: ASSPEQETQY
clone_size: many; j_call: TRBJ1-5; v_call: TRBV2; cdr3_length: 11; cdr3_aa: ASNDFGNQPQH
clone_size: .; j_call: TRBJ2-5; v_call: TRBV12-3/TRBV12-4; cdr3_length: 13; cdr3_aa: ASSLVVGGEETQY
clone_size: .; j_call: TRBJ1-2; v_call: TRBV5-6; cdr3_length: 13; cdr3_aa: ASSSGQVLNYGYT
clone_size: .; j_call: TRBJ2-5; v_call: TRBV29-1; cdr3_length: 11; cdr3_aa: SVLPWDQETQY
clone_size: few; j_call: TRBJ2-2; v_call: TRBV4-1; cdr3_length: 12; cdr3_aa: ASSQDQGIRELF
clone_size: .; j_call: TRBJ1-2; v_call: TRBV9; cdr3_length: 13; cdr3_aa: ASSLRGGLNYGYT
clone_size: .; j_call: TRBJ2-7; v_call: TRBV29-1; cdr3_length: 10; cdr3_aa: SVWDRGYEQY
clone_size: .; j_call: TRBJ2-3; v_call: TRBV7-9; cdr3_length: 14; cdr3_aa: ASSSAPTKSTDTQY
clone_size: .; j_call: TRBJ2-3; v_call: TRBV6-5; cdr3_length: 12; cdr3_aa: ASSRSFFTDTQY
clone_size: .; j_call: TRBJ1-4; v_call: TRBV24-1; cdr3_length: 15; cdr3_aa: ATSGSPGTGGNEKLF
clone_size: .; j_call: TRBJ1-1; v_call: TRBV18; cdr3_length: 15; cdr3_aa: ASSPRDRGEGNTEAF
clone_size: .; j_call: TRBJ2-1; v_call: TRBV29-1; cdr3_length: 14; cdr3_aa: SVLSTSGGNYNEQF
clone_size: few; j_call: TRBJ1-6; v_call: TRBV6-5; cdr3_length: 13; cdr3_aa: ASSPRGPSNSPLH
clone_size: .; j_call: TRBJ1-3; v_call: TRBV10-3; cdr3_length: 12; cdr3_aa: AISGGQSGNTIY
clone_size: .; j_call: TRBJ1-2; v_call: TRBV4-3; cdr3_length: 14; cdr3_aa: ASSLLGRGPSYGYT
clone_size: .; j_call: TRBJ2-5; v_call: TRBV18; cdr3_length: 12; cdr3_aa: ASSPTPPGETQY
clone_size: many; j_call: TRBJ2-3; v_call: TRBV12-3/TRBV12-4; cdr3_length: 12; cdr3_aa: ASSSTSSGNTQY
clone_size: few; j_call: TRBJ1-2; v_call: TRBV12-3/TRBV12-4; cdr3_length: 11; cdr3_aa: ASSLVGGIGYT
clone_size: few; j_call: TRBJ2-5; v_call: TRBV11-2; cdr3_length: 16; cdr3_aa: ASSLGVGEGWYQETQY
clone_size: .; j_call: TRBJ1-2; v_call: TRBV6-2/TRBV6-3; cdr3_length: 12; cdr3_aa: ASSYSSMADGYT
clone_size: few; j_call: TRBJ2-2; v_call: TRBV5-1; cdr3_length: 14; cdr3_aa: ASSLMVGRNTGELF
clone_size: .; j_call: TRBJ2-3; v_call: TRBV20-1; cdr3_length: 11; cdr3_aa: SARADSTDTQY
clone_size: .; j_call: TRBJ1-6; v_call: TRBV7-9; cdr3_length: 10; cdr3_aa: ASSPLGEALH
clone_size: .; j_call: TRBJ1-2; v_call: TRBV20-1; cdr3_length: 10; cdr3_aa: SADHSYGGYT
clone_size: .; j_call: TRBJ2-7; v_call: TRBV10-2; cdr3_length: 12; cdr3_aa: ASRGTSLPYEQY
clone_size: few; j_call: TRBJ2-1; v_call: TRBV2; cdr3_length: 12; cdr3_aa: ASSEARGYGEQF